This T cell receptor (beta chain) was found in a study of human T cells and chemical hapten exposure. The sample's time point: healthy volunteer bleed at 2 weeks. Whole blood that had not been fractionated was the source of extracted total RNA. This CDR3 region has 14 residues. Germline-derived CDR1 and CDR2 are SGHTA and FQGTGA. As concerns this clonotype: A much larger clone lies one base from this, so it may be a read error.

MiXCR, run by TCRdb on the RACE reads, gives a single entry per CDR3 protein. The top ten clones hold 1.5% to 2% of a sample with some 50,000 distinct CDR3 sequences, 3.5% to 4.5% of them seen once. The chain employs TRBV7-3 and TRBJ1-1; no reliable D call. Sequencing input: whole blood. This TCR derives from a female donor in good health. Some clones in this sample may be carry-over from other donors' samples. The CDR3 sequence is CASSLRGGYTDAFF. In nucleotides, the CDR3 is TGTGCCAGCAGCTTAAGAGGTGGTTATACTGACGCTTTCTTT.